The rows below give T cell receptor beta chains drawn from one sample of a study of T cell responses to AZD1222 COVID-19 vaccine. Sequencing was performed with immunoSEQ multiplex PCR; in TCRdb, only in-frame clones are kept and a portion is missing. Of about 200,000 clones listed, about 94% are singletons. Specimen: peripheral blood, collected 28 days after the second dose of the MenACWY control vaccine. These receptors came from an adult who received the MenACWY meningococcal vaccine as a control. CDR3s include the opening cysteine and the closing phenylalanine or tryptophan.

V gene | CDR3 protein
TRBV19 | CASRRLAGGGNEQFF
TRBV2 | CASSDRGRESNQPQHF
TRBV6-5 | CASSYSTDIGPLHF
TRBV29-1 | CSASQGLAGDGQFF
TRBV4-1 | CASSHPGLGREKLFF
TRBV6-2/TRBV6-3 | CASRPKQGASGNQPQHF
TRBV7-9 | CASSHLVTSPGELFF
TRBV29-1 | CSVEGRGSRADTQYF
TRBV10-3 | CAISETGKGNQPQHF
TRBV5-6 | CASSSGGVSYEQYF
TRBV19 | CASMGRIYNEQFF
TRBV7-6 | CASSSGDTSYNSPLHF
TRBV29-1 | CSVEDLAGGHGEQYF
TRBV28 | CASSLVPTGAGGYTF
TRBV29-1 | CSLGPGRGKETQYF
TRBV5-1 | CASSLAEGGGNTEAFF
TRBV19 | CASSVVGVGVSGNTIYF
TRBV19 | CASSIRQEGRPQHF
TRBV5-5 | CASIPGQARESSGNTIYF
TRBV27 | CASSLGSGGTDTQYF
TRBV5-1 | CASSLGENQNEKLFF
TRBV5-4 | CASSLARETTQYF
TRBV18 | CASSPPGRLAGAGNEQFF
TRBV4-2 | CASSQEGRVATQPQHF
TRBV7-9 | CASSLKEDSYQRASEKLFF
TRBV4-2 | CASSQDRQGGNSPLHF
TRBV28 | CASSPGQGWNQPQHF
TRBV7-9 | CASSLIQGANTEAFF
TRBV30 | CAWNEGPASGNTIYF
TRBV28 | CASSFPPGTGVELFF
TRBV5-5 | CASILGGRVPYEQYF
TRBV28 | CASSFRGSSNQPQHF
TRBV7-6 | CASSLSPTDTQYF
TRBV29-1 | CSVGRNQETQYF
TRBV5-1 | CASSTNSGELFF
TRBV28 | CASSPHLGQGKETQYF
TRBV7-3 | CASSLGTDTQYF
TRBV2 | CASNSNPGDGNEQFF
TRBV7-2 | CASSLMDLAGYTF
TRBV2 | CASSDAGGTYEQYF
TRBV30 | CAWRRGRLGGNTIYF
TRBV28 | CASSILAGGGGANVLTF
TRBV24-1 | CATSDPTSGGATDTQYF
TRBV30 | CAWSVPRDLYEQYF
TRBV19 | CASTAFGTGNTGELFF
TRBV30 | CAWGHRGVNEKLFF
TRBV28 | CASSLNRGGLGYEQYF
TRBV24-1 | CATSDEGQGDGYTF
TRBV28 | CASSLFRAEAFF
TRBV3-1/TRBV3-2 | CASSQGGQGVRPLHF
TRBV18 | CASSPNGAPDGYTF
TRBV9 | CASSGPGGEQYF
TRBV27 | CASSFGQGFVYGYTF
TRBV7-2 | CASSLPGGRRDTQYF
TRBV30 | CAWSVRRGGDTQYF